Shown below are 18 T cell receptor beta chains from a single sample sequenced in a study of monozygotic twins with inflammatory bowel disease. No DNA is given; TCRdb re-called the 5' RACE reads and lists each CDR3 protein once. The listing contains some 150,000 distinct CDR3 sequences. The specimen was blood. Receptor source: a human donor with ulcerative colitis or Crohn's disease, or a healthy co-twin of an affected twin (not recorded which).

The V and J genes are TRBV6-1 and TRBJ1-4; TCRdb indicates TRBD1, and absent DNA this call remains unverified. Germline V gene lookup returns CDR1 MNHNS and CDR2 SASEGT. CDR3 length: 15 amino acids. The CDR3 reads CASSGEGASNEKLFF.

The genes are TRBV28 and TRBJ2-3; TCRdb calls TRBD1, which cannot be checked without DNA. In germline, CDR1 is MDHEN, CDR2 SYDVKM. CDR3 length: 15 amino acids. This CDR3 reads CASSPAPGFTDTQYF.

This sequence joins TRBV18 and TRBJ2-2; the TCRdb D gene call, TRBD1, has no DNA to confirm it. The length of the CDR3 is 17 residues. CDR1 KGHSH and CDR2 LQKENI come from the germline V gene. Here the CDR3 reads CASSPRGGGLNTGELFF.

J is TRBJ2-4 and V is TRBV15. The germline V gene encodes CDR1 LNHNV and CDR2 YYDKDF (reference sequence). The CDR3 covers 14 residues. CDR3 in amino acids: CATSRGYLKNIQYF.

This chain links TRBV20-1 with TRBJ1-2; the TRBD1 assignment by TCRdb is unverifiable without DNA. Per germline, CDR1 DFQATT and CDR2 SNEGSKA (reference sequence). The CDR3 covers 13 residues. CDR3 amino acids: CSASPGTSWGYTF.

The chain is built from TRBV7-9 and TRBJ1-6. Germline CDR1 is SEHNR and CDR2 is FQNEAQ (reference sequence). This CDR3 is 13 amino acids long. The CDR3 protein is CASSLVQNSPLHF.

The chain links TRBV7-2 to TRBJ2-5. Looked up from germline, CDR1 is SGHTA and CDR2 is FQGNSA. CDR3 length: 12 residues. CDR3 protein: CASNFPQETQYF.

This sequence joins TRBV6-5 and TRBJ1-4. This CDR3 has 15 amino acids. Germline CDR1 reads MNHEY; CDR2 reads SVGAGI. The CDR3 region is CASSYSIGRPEKLFF.

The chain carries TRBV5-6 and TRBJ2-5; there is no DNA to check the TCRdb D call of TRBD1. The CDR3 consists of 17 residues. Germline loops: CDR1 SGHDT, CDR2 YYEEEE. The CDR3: CASSPGPDRVRQETQYF.

The CDR3 is CASSLAGGSGGANTQYF. V usage is TRBV5-1 and J usage is TRBJ2-3; the TCRdb call, TRBD2, lacks DNA for checking. CDR3 length: 17 amino acids. The germline V gene has CDR1 SGHRS and CDR2 YFSETQ.

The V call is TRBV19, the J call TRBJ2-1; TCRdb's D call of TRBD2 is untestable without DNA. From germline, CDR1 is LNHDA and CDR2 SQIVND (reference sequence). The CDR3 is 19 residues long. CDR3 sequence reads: CASSLPSGTSGSSYNEQFF.

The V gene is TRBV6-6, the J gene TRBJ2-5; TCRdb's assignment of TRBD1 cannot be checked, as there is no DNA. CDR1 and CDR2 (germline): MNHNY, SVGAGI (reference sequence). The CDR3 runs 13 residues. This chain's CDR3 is CASSSPLQETQYF.

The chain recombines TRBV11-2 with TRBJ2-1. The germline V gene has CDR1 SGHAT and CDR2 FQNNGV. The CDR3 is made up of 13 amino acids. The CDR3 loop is CATSVAQYNEQFF.

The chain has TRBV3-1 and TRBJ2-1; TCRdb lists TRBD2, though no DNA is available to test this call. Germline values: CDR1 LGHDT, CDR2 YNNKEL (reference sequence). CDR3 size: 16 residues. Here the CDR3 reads CASSRVAGGAKVEQFF.

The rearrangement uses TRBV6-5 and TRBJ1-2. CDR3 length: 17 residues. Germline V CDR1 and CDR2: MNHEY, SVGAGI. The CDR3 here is CASSYNMEGMANGGYTF.

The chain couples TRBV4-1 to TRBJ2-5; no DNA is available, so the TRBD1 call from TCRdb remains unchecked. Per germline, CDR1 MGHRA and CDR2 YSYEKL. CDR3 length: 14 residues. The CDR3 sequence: CASSRMGGQETQYF.

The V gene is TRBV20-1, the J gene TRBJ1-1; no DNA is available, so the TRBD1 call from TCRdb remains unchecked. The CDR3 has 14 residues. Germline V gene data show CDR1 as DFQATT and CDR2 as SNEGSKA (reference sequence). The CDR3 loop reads CSASLAGIGTEAFF.

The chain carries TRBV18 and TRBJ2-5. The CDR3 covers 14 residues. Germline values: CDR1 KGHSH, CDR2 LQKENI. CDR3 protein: CASSLAGPQETQYF.